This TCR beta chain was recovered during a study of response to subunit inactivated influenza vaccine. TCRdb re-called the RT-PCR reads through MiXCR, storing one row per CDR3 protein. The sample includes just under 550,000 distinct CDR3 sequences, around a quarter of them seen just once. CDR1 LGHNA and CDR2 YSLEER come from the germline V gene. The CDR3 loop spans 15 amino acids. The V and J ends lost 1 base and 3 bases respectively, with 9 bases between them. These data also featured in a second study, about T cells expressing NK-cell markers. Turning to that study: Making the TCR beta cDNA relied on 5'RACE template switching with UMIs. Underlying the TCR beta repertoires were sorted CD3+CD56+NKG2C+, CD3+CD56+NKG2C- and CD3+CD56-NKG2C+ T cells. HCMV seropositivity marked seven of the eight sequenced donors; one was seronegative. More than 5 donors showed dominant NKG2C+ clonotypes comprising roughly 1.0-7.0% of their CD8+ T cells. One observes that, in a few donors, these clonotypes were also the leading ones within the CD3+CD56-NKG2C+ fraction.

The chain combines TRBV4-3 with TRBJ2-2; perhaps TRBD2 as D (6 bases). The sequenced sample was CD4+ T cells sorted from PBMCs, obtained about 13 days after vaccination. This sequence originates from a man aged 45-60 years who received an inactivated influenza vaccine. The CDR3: CASSQVAAYTGELFF. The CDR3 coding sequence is TGCGCCAGCAGCCAAGTAGCGGCCTACACCGGGGAGCTGTTTTTT.